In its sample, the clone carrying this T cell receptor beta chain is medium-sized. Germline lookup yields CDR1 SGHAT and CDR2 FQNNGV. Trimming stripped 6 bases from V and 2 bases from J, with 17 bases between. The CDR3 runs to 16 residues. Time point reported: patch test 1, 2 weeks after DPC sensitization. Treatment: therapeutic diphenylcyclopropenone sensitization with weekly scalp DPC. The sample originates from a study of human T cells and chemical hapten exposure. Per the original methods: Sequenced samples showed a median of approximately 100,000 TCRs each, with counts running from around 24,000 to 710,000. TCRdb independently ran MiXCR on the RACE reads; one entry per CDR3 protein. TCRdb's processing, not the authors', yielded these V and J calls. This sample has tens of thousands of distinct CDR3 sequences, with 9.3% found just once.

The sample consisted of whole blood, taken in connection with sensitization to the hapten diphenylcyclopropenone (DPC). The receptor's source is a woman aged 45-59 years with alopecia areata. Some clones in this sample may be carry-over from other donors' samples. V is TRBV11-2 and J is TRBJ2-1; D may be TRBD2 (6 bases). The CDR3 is CASRSIRRAPYNEQFF. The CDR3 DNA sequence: TGTGCCAGCAGATCGATACGGAGGGCCCCCTACAATGAGCAGTTCTTC.